The text below deals with one T cell receptor (beta chain). Its antigen is unidentified. The data are from a study of persistence of HIV-infected CD4 T cells. In the study overall: The sample holds CD4+ T cells responsive to CMV or HIV-1 Gag.

Overlapping HIV-1 Gag 15-mer peptides at 0.8 to 1 ug per peptide per mL were used. CD40L-negative CD69-negative CD45RO-high memory CD4+ T cells were sorted as populations depleted of antigen-responding cells. PBMCs were depleted of CD8+ T cells before stimulation. General observations from the study: Bulk TCR data could not be restricted to HIV-1-infected CMV-responding cells. Degenerate expanded CDR3beta sequences were enriched among CMV- and Gag-responding cells.

Sequencing used immunoSEQ version 4 in survey mode. This table comes from immunoSEQ multiplex PCR, and its TCRdb copy is limited to in-frame clones, with some not included. This table has 35,000 to 45,000 clones, around 85% appearing once. V shed 6 bases, J shed 2 bases, and the junction held 4 bases outside the gene matches. The V gene's germline CDR1 is SGHTA and CDR2 FQGTGA. The length of the CDR3 is 14 residues. The sequence derives from an adult with HIV. The donor label of this sample is uncertain. The gene calls are TRBV7-3 and TRBJ2-3; 8 positions match TRBD1. Sequenced here: cultured CD4+ T cells from PBMCs, sampled from a patient who received antiretroviral therapy. CDR3 in DNA: TGTGCCAGCAGTAGACAGGGGCTCACAGATACGCAGTATTTT. Its translation: CASSRQGLTDTQYF.